The table lists the clone carrying this T cell receptor (beta chain) with a few counts. The antigen is unknown. This CDR3 contains 14 residues. Germline values: CDR1 SNHLY, CDR2 FYNNEI. Losses at the gene ends were 6 bases for V and 6 bases for J; bases not matched to a gene: 8. The sample belongs to a study of cytomegalovirus exposure and HLA in healthy donors. Study-wide points: Later on, an analysis showed TCR association rates differing by HLA locus, with DRB1 the most and HLA-C the fewest. TCR beta V- and J-gene trimming was later associated with a missense DCLRE1C variant. Most TCRs appeared rarely, but some public TCRs recurred in many donors.

The PCR ran on 60 Vbeta and 13 Jbeta primers. Some clones are missing from TCRdb's copy, which holds only in-frame ones; the method was immunoSEQ multiplex PCR. Of 80,000 or so clones listed, 74% are singletons. The chain couples TRBV2 to TRBJ1-1, with 9 bases that match TRBD1. What was sequenced was PBMCs. This sequence was found in a man aged 30-40 years in good health and CMV-seropositive. The CDR3 reads CASRLQGAVAEAFF. DNA for the CDR3: TGTGCCAGCAGGCTACAGGGGGCGGTGGCTGAAGCTTTCTTT.